This T cell receptor (beta chain) was observed in a study of vaccination effects on CD4 cells after COVID-19. The V end was cut by 8 bases, the J end by 1 base, with 10 bases between. Germline V gene data show CDR1 as SGHAT and CDR2 as FQNNGV. There are 13 residues in the CDR3. Before sequencing took place, the ViraFEST assay used viral peptide pools to expand antigen-specific CD4+ T cells. Culture proceeded for about 11 days, and CD4+ T cells were then isolated. Nucleocapsid antibody tests were negative, and the vaccine recipients had no prior SARS-CoV-2 infection. Turning to this clone: Its antigen is not known.

Sequencing was performed with immunoSEQ multiplex PCR; in TCRdb, only in-frame clones are kept and a portion is missing. Among around 41,000 clones listed, around 78% were seen once. The starting material was CD4+ T cells from PBMCs cultured with SARS-CoV-2 spike peptides, obtained before COVID-19 vaccination. The clonotype was recovered from a human donor who received a COVID-19 vaccine. The chain links TRBV11-2 to TRBJ2-3; possible D gene TRBD2, 6 bases. The CDR3 coding sequence is TGTGCCAGCCTCTGGGGGGGCACAGATACGCAGTATTTT. This codes for CASLWGGTDTQYF.